The subject of this entry is one T cell receptor (beta chain). The sample belongs to a study of blood T cell repertoires in COVID-19. The overall study: COVID-19 samples, acute and convalescent, were from the United States, Italy and Spain. T cells, B-cell-depleted T cells, or PBMCs provided the cDNA or gDNA that served as material.

In the study's own analysis: Scientists estimated how many nucleated cells there were by amplifying reference gene primers. Only in-frame clones appear in the TCRdb table, and some are missing; sequencing was by immunoSEQ multiplex PCR. V, J and clone size are taken as reported in that table, and D and trimming were inferred from the DNA itself. The profile shows about 140,000 clones, approximately 73% of them singletons. Germline V CDR1 and CDR2: LNHDA, SQIVND (reference sequence). V was cut by 11 bases and J by 10 bases, with 18 bases left in between. The CDR3 totals 13 residues. This chain joins TRBV19 and TRBJ1-6; the D gene is possibly TRBD1 (5 bases). Material for sequencing was peripheral blood. The receptor was derived from a man between 60 and 70 years old with acute or convalescent COVID-19. The CDR3 spells CAASSSGGSPLHF. CDR3 DNA sequence: TGTGCCGCTTCGTCCTCCGGGGGATCACCCCTCCACTTT.